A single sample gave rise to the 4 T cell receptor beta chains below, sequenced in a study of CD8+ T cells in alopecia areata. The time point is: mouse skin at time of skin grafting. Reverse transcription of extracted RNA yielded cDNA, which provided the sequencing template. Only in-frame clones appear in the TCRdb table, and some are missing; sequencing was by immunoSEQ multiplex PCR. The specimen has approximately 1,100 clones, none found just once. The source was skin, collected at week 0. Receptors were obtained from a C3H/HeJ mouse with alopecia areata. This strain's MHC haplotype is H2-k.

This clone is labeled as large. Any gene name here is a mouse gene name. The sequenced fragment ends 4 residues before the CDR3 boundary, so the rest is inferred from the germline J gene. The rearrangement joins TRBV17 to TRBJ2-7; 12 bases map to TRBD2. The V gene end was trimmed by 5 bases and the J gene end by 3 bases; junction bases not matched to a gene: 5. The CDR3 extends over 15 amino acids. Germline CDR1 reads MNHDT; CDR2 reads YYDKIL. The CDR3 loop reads CASSPRDWGVYEQYF. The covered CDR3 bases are TGTGCTAGCAGTCCCCGGGACTGGGGGGTCTAT. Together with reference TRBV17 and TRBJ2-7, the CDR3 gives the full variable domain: DTTVKQNPRYKLARVGKPVNLICSQTMNHDTMYWYQKKPNQAPKLLLFYYDKILNREADTFEKFQSSRPNNSFCSLYIGSAGLEYSAMYLCASSPRDWGVYEQYFGPGTRLTVL.

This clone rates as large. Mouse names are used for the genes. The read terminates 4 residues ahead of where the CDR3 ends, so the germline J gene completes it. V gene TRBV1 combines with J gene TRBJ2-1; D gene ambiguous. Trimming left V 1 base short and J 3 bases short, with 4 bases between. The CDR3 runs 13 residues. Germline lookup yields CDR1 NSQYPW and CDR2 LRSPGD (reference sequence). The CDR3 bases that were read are TGCACCTGCAGTGCAGGGGGCTATGCT. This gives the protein CTCSAGGYA. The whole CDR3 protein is CTCSAGGYAEQFF. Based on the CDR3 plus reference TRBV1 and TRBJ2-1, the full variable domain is VTLLEQNPRWRLVPRGQAVNLRCILKNSQYPWMSWYQQDLQKQLQWLFTLRSPGDKEVKSLPGADYLATRVTDTELRLQVANMSQGRTLYCTCSAGGYAEQFFGPGTRLTVL.

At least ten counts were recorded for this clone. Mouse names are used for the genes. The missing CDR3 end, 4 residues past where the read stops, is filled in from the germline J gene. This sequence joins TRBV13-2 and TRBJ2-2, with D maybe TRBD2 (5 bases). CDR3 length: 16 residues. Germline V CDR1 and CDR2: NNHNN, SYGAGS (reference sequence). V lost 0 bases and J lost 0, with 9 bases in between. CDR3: CASGDVLGTNTGQLYF. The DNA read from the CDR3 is TGTGCCAGCGGTGATGTTCTGGGAACAAACACCGGG.

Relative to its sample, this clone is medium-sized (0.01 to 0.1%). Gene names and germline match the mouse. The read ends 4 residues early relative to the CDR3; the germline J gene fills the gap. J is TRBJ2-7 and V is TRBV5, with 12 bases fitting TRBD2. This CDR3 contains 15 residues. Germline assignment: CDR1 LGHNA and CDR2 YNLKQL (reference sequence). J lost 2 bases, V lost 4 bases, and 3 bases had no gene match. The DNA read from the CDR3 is TGTGCCAGCAGCCTCCGGGACTGGGGGGCCTAT. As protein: CASSLRDWGAY. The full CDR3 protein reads CASSLRDWGAYEQYF.